This TCR beta chain was sequenced in a study of low-dose radiotherapy and immunotherapy resistance in tumors. Turning to the study itself: Each fraction for Cohort 1 was 0.5 Gy, given every 2 weeks, and the total came to 6.5 Gy. Cohort 2 patients were irradiated with 1 Gy every two weeks, reaching 13 Gy over 26 weeks. Ipilimumab 1 mg/kg every six weeks, together with nivolumab 240 mg every two weeks, was given intravenously to patients.

TRAV and TRBV primers primed cDNA for both TCRalpha and TCRbeta. With a V-primer adapter and a constant-region primer, TCRs were amplified for approximately 20 PCR cycles. TCRdb fed the reads into MiXCR, producing one record per CDR3 protein. The sample carries about 82,000 distinct CDR3 sequences, approximately 20% recorded once. Specified time point: before trial treatment. Patients deemed eligible presented with advanced solid tumors lacking tumor-infiltrating lymphocytes. This clonotype was found a few times. Sample: PBMCs, taken before treatment. This receptor was obtained from a male donor with prostate cancer.

In DNA form, the CDR3 reads TGTGCCTGGAGTGCCCGAGGGACAGGGGGGCCCTACGAGCAGTACTTC. Amino acids: CAWSARGTGGPYEQYF. This chain links TRBV30 with TRBJ2-7; 11 bases map to TRBD1. V was pared by 1 base and J by 2 bases, with 7 bases of the junction left unmatched. The germline V gene encodes CDR1 GTSNPN and CDR2 SVGIG (reference sequence). The CDR3 extends over 16 amino acids.